The T cell receptor beta chain under discussion was sequenced for a study of blood T cells in healthy people across ages. Study-level results: In older individuals, TCR beta diversity per million T cells was lower, falling roughly linearly with age.

Notes on this clonotype: What it binds is not known.

The germline gives CDR1 DFQATT, CDR2 SNEGSKA (reference sequence). The CDR3 consists of 13 residues. Trimming cost V 5 bases and J 8 bases, with 18 bases left between them. For the second PCR, which ran for about 6 to 11 cycles, a sample-barcoded 5' primer and a J-beta primer mix were used. TCRdb analysed the 5' RACE reads with MiXCR anew, one entry per CDR3 protein. This table has about 1.5 million distinct CDR3 sequences, 42% appearing once. Each donor gave roughly 9.2 milliliters of peripheral blood. The sequence was obtained from a woman between 18 and 30 years old in good health. The rearrangement joins TRBV20-1 to TRBJ1-2, with D perhaps TRBD1 (5 bases). The material sequenced was blood. In DNA form, the CDR3 reads TGCAGTGCTCCCAAGCAGGACAAAGGCGGCTACACCTTC. Translated: CSAPKQDKGGYTF.